Listed below are T cell receptor beta chains from one sample, sequenced in a study of T cell responses to AZD1222 COVID-19 vaccine. The repertoire was sequenced with immunoSEQ multiplex PCR; TCRdb's copy has only in-frame clones and lacks some. This table has roughly 150,000 clones, around 86% appearing once. The sample was peripheral blood, taken 28 days after the second AZD1222 dose. The receptors originated from an adult who received the AZD1222 COVID-19 vaccine. The conserved cysteine and the conserved F or W are not part of the CDR3 here.

j_call | v_call | cdr3_aa
TRBJ2-7 | TRBV19 | ASSERRSYEQY
TRBJ1-1 | TRBV7-9 | ASSPGAGNTEAF
TRBJ2-5 | TRBV7-2 | ASSLAGGRETQY
TRBJ1-3 | TRBV18 | ASSQTGGPGNTIY
TRBJ2-7 | TRBV5-4 | ASSLVGQSSYEQY
TRBJ2-5 | TRBV23-1 | ARCPQEEKYKETQY
TRBJ1-1 | TRBV6-1 | ASSERTGSEAF
TRBJ2-7 | TRBV20-1 | SASWRGEQY
TRBJ2-5 | TRBV28 | ASSLSGGETQY
TRBJ2-7 | TRBV3-1/TRBV3-2 | ASRGWAGATYEQY
TRBJ2-3 | TRBV5-8 | ASSHLQGADTQY